This record covers a single TCR beta chain. The data were taken from a study of control samples from healthy donors and cancer patients. The repertoire was sequenced with immunoSEQ multiplex PCR; TCRdb's copy has only in-frame clones and lacks some. Of around 70,000 clones listed, around 87% were seen once; the top ten hold under 2.5%. Input material: PBMCs. This sequence was found in a woman between 50 and 59 years old with head and neck cancer.

Written as DNA, the CDR3 is TGTGCCAGCAGCGCTCGAGCCGGGACAGGGGTTTCACCCCTCCACTTT. It encodes CASSARAGTGVSPLHF. The chain combines TRBV7-8 with TRBJ1-6; 10 nucleotides align to TRBD1. Germline V gene sequence: CDR1 SGHVS, CDR2 FQNEAQ. The CDR3 spans 16 residues. J was trimmed by 9 bases and V by 5 bases; bases with no gene match: 10.